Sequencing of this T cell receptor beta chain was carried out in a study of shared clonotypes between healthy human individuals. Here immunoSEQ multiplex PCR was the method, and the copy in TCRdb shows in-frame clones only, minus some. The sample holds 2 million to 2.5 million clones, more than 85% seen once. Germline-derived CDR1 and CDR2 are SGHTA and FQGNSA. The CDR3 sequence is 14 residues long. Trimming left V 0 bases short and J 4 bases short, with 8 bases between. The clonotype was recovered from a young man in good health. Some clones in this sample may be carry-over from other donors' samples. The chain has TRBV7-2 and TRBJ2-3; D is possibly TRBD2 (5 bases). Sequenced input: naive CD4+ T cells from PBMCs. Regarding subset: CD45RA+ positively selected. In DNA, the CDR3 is TGTGCCAGCAGCTTAGCTAGCGCTGCAGATACGCAGTATTTT. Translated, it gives CASSLASAADTQYF. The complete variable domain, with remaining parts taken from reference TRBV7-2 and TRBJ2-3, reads GAGVSQSPSNKVTEKGKDVELRCDPISGHTALYWYRQSLGQGLEFLIYFQGNSAPDKSGLPSDRFSAERTGGSVSTLTIQRTQQEDSAVYLCASSLASAADTQYFGPGTRLTVL.